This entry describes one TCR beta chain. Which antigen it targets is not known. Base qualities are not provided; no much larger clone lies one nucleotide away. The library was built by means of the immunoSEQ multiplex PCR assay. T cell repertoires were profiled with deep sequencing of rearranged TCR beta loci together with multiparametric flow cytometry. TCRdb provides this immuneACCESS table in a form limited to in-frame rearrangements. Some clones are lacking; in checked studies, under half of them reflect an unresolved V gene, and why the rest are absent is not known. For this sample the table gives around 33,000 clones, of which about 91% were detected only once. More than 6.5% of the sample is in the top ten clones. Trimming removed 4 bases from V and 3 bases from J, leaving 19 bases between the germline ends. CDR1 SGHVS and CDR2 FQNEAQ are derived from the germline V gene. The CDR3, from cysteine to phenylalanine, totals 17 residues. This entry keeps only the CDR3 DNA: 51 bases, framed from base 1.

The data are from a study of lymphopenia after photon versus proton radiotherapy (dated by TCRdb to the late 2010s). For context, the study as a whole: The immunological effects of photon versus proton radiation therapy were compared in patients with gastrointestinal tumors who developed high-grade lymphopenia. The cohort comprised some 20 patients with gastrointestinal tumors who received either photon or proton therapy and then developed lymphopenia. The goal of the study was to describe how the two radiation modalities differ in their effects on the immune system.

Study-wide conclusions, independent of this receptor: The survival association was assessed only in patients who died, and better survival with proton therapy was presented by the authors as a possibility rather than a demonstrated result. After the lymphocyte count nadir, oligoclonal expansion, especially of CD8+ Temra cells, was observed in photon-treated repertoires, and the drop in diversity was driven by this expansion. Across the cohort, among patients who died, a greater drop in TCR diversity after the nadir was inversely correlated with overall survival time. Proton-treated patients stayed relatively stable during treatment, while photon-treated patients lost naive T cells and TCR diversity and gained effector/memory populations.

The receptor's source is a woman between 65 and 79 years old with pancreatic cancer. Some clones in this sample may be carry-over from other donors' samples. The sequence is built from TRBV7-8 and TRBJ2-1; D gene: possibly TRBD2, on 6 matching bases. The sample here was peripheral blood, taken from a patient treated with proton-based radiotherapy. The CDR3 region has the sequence CASSSGSGGTYYNEQFF. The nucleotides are TGTGCCAGCAGCTCTGGGTCCGGAGGGACTTACTACAATGAGCAGTTCTTC.